These 31 T cell receptor beta chains came from one sample sequenced in a study of tumor-infiltrating lymphocytes in localized non-small cell lung cancer. Libraries were prepared by immunoSEQ multiplex PCR; TCRdb keeps only in-frame clonotypes and omits some of them. The table records 12,000 to 15,000 clones, 81% of them present only once. The source material was lung tumor tissue. The source of these receptors is a human donor with non-small cell lung cancer.

The chain employs TRBV7-8 and TRBJ1-4, with TRBD1 identical over 8 bases. From germline, CDR1 is SGHVS and CDR2 FQNEAQ. CDR3 length equals 14 residues. V dropped 1 base and J dropped 7; count of bases not matched to a gene: 2. The DNA of the CDR3 is TGTGCCAGCAGCTTAGAGACAGGGGCTGAAAAACTGTTTTTT. It encodes CASSLETGAEKLFF.

This clone was observed a handful of times. The rearrangement uses TRBV7-9 and TRBJ2-7; D not certain. Trimming left V 10 bases short and J 4 bases short, with 14 bases between. Germline loops: CDR1 SEHNR, CDR2 FQNEAQ (reference sequence). The length of the CDR3 is 12 residues. This CDR3 is CAIMDGPYEQYF. The CDR3 DNA is TGTGCCATCATGGACGGACCATACGAGCAGTACTTC.

The rearrangement joins TRBV10-1 to TRBJ1-2, with a weak D call TRBD1 (6 bases). Trimming removed 1 base from V and 6 bases from J, with 9 bases in between. The CDR3 runs to 13 residues. Per the germline V gene, CDR1 is WNHNN and CDR2 is SYGVQD (reference sequence). The CDR3 loop reads CASSEYRDNGYTF. The DNA for the CDR3 is TGCGCCAGCAGTGAGTACAGGGACAATGGCTACACCTTC.

This clone was seen once. The chain is built from TRBV7-9 and TRBJ2-7, with 8 positions matching TRBD1. This CDR3 comprises 12 residues. Germline assignment: CDR1 SEHNR and CDR2 FQNEAQ (reference sequence). V lost 2 bases and J lost 9; bases outside the gene matches: 3. The CDR3 coding sequence is TGTGCCAGCAGCTTAAACACAGGGGGGCAGTACTTC. It encodes CASSLNTGGQYF.

The gene calls are TRBV30 and TRBJ2-3, with 7 bases that match TRBD2. This CDR3 comprises 15 residues. Trimming removed 5 bases from V and 2 bases from J; junction bases left unmatched: 10. Germline V gene lookup returns CDR1 GTSNPN and CDR2 SVGIG (reference sequence). The DNA for the CDR3 is TGTGCCTGGTGCGAGGGGCTAGCGGACACAGATACGCAGTATTTT. Encoded protein: CAWCEGLADTDTQYF.

The rearrangement joins TRBV10-3 to TRBJ2-2, with D unclear. The V and J ends lost 0 bases and 2 bases respectively, with 7 bases between them. Per the germline V gene, CDR1 is ENHRY and CDR2 is SYGVKD. The CDR3 sequence is 15 residues long. CDR3 DNA: TGTGCCATCAGTGAGTCGGCACCTAACACCGGGGAGCTGTTTTTT. Encoded protein: CAISESAPNTGELFF.

V gene TRBV5-8 combines with J gene TRBJ2-5; 8 positions match TRBD1. The DNA end lines up better with TRBJ2-7; the J call may be wrong. Germline assignment: CDR1 SGHTS and CDR2 YDEGEE. The CDR3 sequence is 14 residues long. The CDR3 region is CASSGGQGSYEQYF. DNA of the CDR3: TGTGCCAGCAGCGGTGGACAGGGCTCCTACGAGCAGTACTTC.

V is TRBV7-6 and J is TRBJ2-5, with TRBD1 matching 11 bases. With V trimmed by 2 bases and J by 9 bases, 5 bases remained unmatched. The CDR3 extends over 14 amino acids. The germline V gene encodes CDR1 SGHVS and CDR2 FNYEAQ. The CDR3 sequence: CASSLRPGQGAQYF. CDR3 DNA sequence: TGTGCCAGCAGCTTACGTCCGGGACAGGGGGCCCAGTACTTC. Looking up the rest from reference TRBV7-6 and TRBJ2-5 gives the full variable domain: GAGVSQSPRYKVTKRGQDVALRCDPISGHVSLYWYRQALGQGPEFLTYFNYEAQQDKSGLPNDRFSAERPEGSISTLTIQRTEQRDSAMYRCASSLRPGQGAQYFGPGTRLLVL.

The chain uses TRBV6-5 and TRBJ1-2, with 10 positions matching TRBD1. The length of the CDR3 is 14 residues. CDR1 and CDR2 from the germline V gene are MNHEY and SVGAGI. V was pared by 5 bases and J by 7 bases, with 7 bases of the junction left unmatched. The CDR3 protein is CASSGGTGASGYTF. CDR3 DNA sequence: TGTGCCAGCAGTGGCGGGACAGGGGCATCTGGCTACACCTTC.

This clone came up a few times. The genes are TRBV19 and TRBJ2-2, with D possibly TRBD1 on 6 matching bases. The CDR3 is made up of 15 amino acids. Per germline, CDR1 LNHDA and CDR2 SQIVND (reference sequence). The V end was cut by 6 bases, the J end by 1 base, with 12 bases between. CDR3 loop: CASSLPGQNTGELFF. CDR3 DNA: TGTGCCAGTAGCCTCCCGGGACAGAACACCGGGGAGCTGTTTTTT.

V usage is TRBV7-9 and J usage is TRBJ1-4, with a possible D match to TRBD1 (5 bases). The CDR3 runs 15 residues. Trimming removed 8 bases from V and 7 bases from J, with 20 bases in between. Germline CDR1 is SEHNR and CDR2 is FQNEAQ (reference sequence). Here the CDR3 reads CASLVTRGNFEKLFF. Here the CDR3 DNA reads TGTGCCAGCCTCGTGACGCGGGGGAATTTTGAAAAACTGTTTTTT.

This clone was seen once. V is TRBV14 and J is TRBJ2-5; D perhaps matches TRBD2 (6 bases). V was pared by 2 bases and J by 2 bases, with 12 bases between. Germline V lookup: CDR1 SGHDN, CDR2 FVKESK. The CDR3 is 15 residues long. The CDR3 DNA is TGTGCCAGCAGCCAATTGGCCAGCGGGCAAGAGACCCAGTACTTC. This gives the protein CASSQLASGQETQYF.

The chain combines TRBV5-1 with TRBJ1-1; 7 bases are shared with TRBD1. V lost 5 bases to trimming and J lost 1 base; unmatched junction nucleotides: 2. The CDR3 consists of 13 residues. Germline V gene data show CDR1 as SGHRS and CDR2 as YFSETQ. The CDR3 DNA follows: TGCGCCAGCAGACGGACAGGGAACACTGAAGCTTTCTTT. This sequence encodes CASRRTGNTEAFF.

V is TRBV4-1 and J is TRBJ2-2; 8 bases fit TRBD1. The V gene's germline CDR1 is MGHRA and CDR2 YSYEKL. V shed 0 bases and J 4 bases; nucleotides not matched to a gene: 7. CDR3 size: 17 residues. This CDR3 is CASSQDRRRGRTGELFF. DNA for the CDR3: TGCGCCAGCAGCCAAGATCGTCGCAGGGGGCGCACCGGGGAGCTGTTTTTT.

The chain joins TRBV7-2 to TRBJ2-3, with TRBD2 matching 13 bases. Trimming at V came to 4 bases and at J to 9 bases, leaving 4 bases not matched to a gene. The CDR3 consists of 14 residues. CDR1 and CDR2 from the germline V gene are SGHTA and FQGNSA. The CDR3, as DNA: TGTGCCAGCAGCTCCTCGACTAGCGGGAGGACGCAGTATTTT. Translating it yields CASSSSTSGRTQYF.

The rearrangement links TRBV12-5 to TRBJ1-2; TRBD1 matches at 8 bases. The V gene's germline CDR1 is LGHNT and CDR2 FRNRAP. Losses at the gene ends were 6 bases for V and 0 bases for J; bases not matched to a gene: 6. The CDR3 runs 15 residues. The CDR3 reads CASGTETGANYGYTF. CDR3 sequence (DNA): TGTGCTAGTGGCACGGAGACAGGGGCTAACTATGGCTACACCTTC.

The chain is built from TRBV6-5 and TRBJ1-5; weak D call: TRBD1 (5 bases). Trimming pared 6 bases from V and 5 bases from J, leaving 11 bases between. The germline V gene encodes CDR1 MNHEY and CDR2 SVGAGI. CDR3 length: 13 amino acids. CDR3 sequence: CASRSTADQPQHF. CDR3 DNA: TGTGCCAGCAGATCGACAGCTGATCAGCCCCAGCATTTT.

This clone was counted once. V is TRBV2 and J is TRBJ2-5, with D uncertain. V shed 2 bases and J shed 0 bases, with 10 bases lying between them. The CDR3 runs 15 residues. Germline CDR1 is SNHLY and CDR2 is FYNNEI. The CDR3 spells CASSEPRADQETQYF. The DNA for the CDR3 is TGTGCCAGCAGTGAACCCCGGGCGGACCAAGAGACCCAGTACTTC.

On this clone: Other DNA sequences of this sample code for an identical CDR3. The chain carries TRBV29-1 and TRBJ1-1; D is perhaps TRBD1 (5 bases). The length of the CDR3 is 11 residues. V lost 6 bases and J lost 11, with 16 bases in between. Germline-derived CDR1 and CDR2 are SQVTM and ANQGSEA. CDR3 bases: TGCAGCGTCGGGGGGAGCAGGGAGGCTTTCTTT. Translating gives CSVGGSREAFF.

The rearrangement joins TRBV7-2 to TRBJ2-5, with D uncertain. The CDR3 runs to 13 residues. Looked up from germline, CDR1 is SGHTA and CDR2 is FQGNSA. V was pared by 4 bases and J by 7 bases, with 13 bases between. As DNA, the CDR3 is TGTGCCAGCAGCTGGCCGGACGTGGGGACCCAGTACTTC. This gives the protein CASSWPDVGTQYF.

This chain uses TRBV4-2 with TRBJ2-1; 13 bases fit TRBD2. Germline trimming cut 0 bases from V and 7 bases from J; bases unmatched to any gene: 9. The V gene's germline CDR1 is LGHNA and CDR2 YNFKEQ. The CDR3 is made up of 18 amino acids. The CDR3 bases are TGTGCCAGCAGCCAAGACGCCTCCGGGACTAGCGGGAAGAATGAGCAGTTCTTC. Amino acid sequence: CASSQDASGTSGKNEQFF.

V gene TRBV11-3 combines with J gene TRBJ2-7; D possibly corresponds to TRBD1 (5 bases). The V and J ends lost 6 bases and 3 bases respectively, with 15 bases between them. From germline, CDR1 is SGHNT and CDR2 YENEEA. CDR3 size: 14 residues. The CDR3 protein is CASRDSSGFYEQYF. The CDR3 nucleotides read TGTGCCAGCAGAGACAGTTCCGGTTTCTACGAGCAGTACTTC. The complete variable domain, with remaining parts taken from reference TRBV11-3 and TRBJ2-7, reads EAGVVQSPRYKIIEKKQPVAFWCNPISGHNTLYWYLQNLGQGPELLIRYENEEAVDDSQLPKDRFSAERLKGVDSTLKIQPAELGDSAVYLCASRDSSGFYEQYFGPGTRLTVT.

The CDR3 sequence: CASSARRDRGPQGAEQYF. Written as DNA, the CDR3 is TGTGCCAGCAGCGCGAGGAGGGACAGGGGGCCCCAGGGGGCCGAGCAGTACTTC. The V and J genes are TRBV11-3 and TRBJ2-7; 12 nucleotides agree with TRBD1. This CDR3 spans 18 amino acids. After removal of 5 bases from V and 6 bases from J, the junction contained 17 bases not matched to a gene. Germline assignment: CDR1 SGHNT and CDR2 YENEEA.

This chain links TRBV5-5 with TRBJ1-4; 9 nucleotides match TRBD1. The CDR3 extends over 15 amino acids. Germline lookup yields CDR1 SGHKS and CDR2 YYEKEE (reference sequence). With 2 bases clipped from V and 4 bases from J, the junction kept 3 bases outside the gene matches. The CDR3 here is CASSFLGQGNEKLFF. The CDR3 bases are TGTGCCAGCAGCTTCCTGGGACAGGGTAATGAAAAACTGTTTTTT.

This clone has just one count. The chain employs TRBV29-1 and TRBJ1-1, with D perhaps matching TRBD1 (5 bases). This CDR3 region has 15 residues. V lost 1 base and J lost 0, with 12 bases in between. Germline-derived CDR1 and CDR2 are SQVTM and ANQGSEA. The CDR3 reads CSVEADSSMNTEAFF. For the CDR3, the DNA is TGCAGCGTTGAAGCTGACAGTAGCATGAACACTGAAGCTTTCTTT.

Only one count was recorded for this clone. This sequence joins TRBV6-5 and TRBJ2-7; the D is unclear. Between the trimmed V and J ends, which lost 5 bases and 3 bases, there was a span of 8 bases. Germline CDR1 and CDR2: MNHEY and SVGAGI. This CDR3 spans 12 amino acids. CDR3 coding DNA: TGTGCCAGCAGTCCGGGTTACTACGAGCAGTACTTC. Its protein product is CASSPGYYEQYF.

The chain uses TRBV15 and TRBJ1-5, with D perhaps TRBD1 (6 bases). V was clipped by 1 base and J by 6 bases, with 16 bases between them. Germline lookup yields CDR1 LNHNV and CDR2 YYDKDF (reference sequence). CDR3 size: 16 residues. Written as DNA, the CDR3 is TGTGCCACCAGCAGAGCGCTGGGGGCGCGCCCTCAGCCCCAGCATTTT. It is translated as CATSRALGARPQPQHF. Full variable domain (rest looked up from reference TRBV15 and TRBJ1-5): DAMVIQNPRYQVTQFGKPVTLSCSQTLNHNVMYWYQQKSSQAPKLLFHYYDKDFNNEADTPDNFQSRRPNTSFCFLDIRSPGLGDTAMYLCATSRALGARPQPQHFGDGTRLSIL.

V gene TRBV5-8 combines with J gene TRBJ1-5, with D unresolved. The CDR3 is 15 residues long. The V and J ends lost 2 bases and 6 bases respectively, with 15 bases between them. CDR1 and CDR2 from the germline V gene are SGHTS and YDEGEE. The CDR3 bases are TGTGCCAGCAGCTTCCGGCGAGGGTCTGTTCAGCCCCAGCATTTT. Translated: CASSFRRGSVQPQHF. Complete variable domain (other parts from reference TRBV5-8 and TRBJ1-5): EAGVTQSPTHLIKTRGQQATLRCSPISGHTSVYWYQQALGLGLQFLLWYDEGEERNRGNFPPRFSGRQFPNYSSELNVNALELEDSALYLCASSFRRGSVQPQHFGDGTRLSIL.

This clone appeared a single time. The J gene is TRBJ2-1, the V gene TRBV7-8; D might be TRBD2 (6 bases). Germline CDR1 and CDR2: SGHVS and FQNEAQ. Trimming left V 5 bases short and J 4 bases short, with 15 bases between. CDR3 length: 15 residues. CDR3: CASSPRSSVYNEQFF. The CDR3 DNA follows: TGTGCCAGCAGCCCCCGATCTAGCGTATACAATGAGCAGTTCTTC.

A single count supports this clone. The gene calls are TRBV19 and TRBJ2-3, with no clear D. The V gene lost 2 bases and the J gene lost 4 bases, with 7 bases spanning the gap. Germline V gene data show CDR1 as LNHDA and CDR2 as SQIVND (reference sequence). This CDR3 spans 13 amino acids. The CDR3 loop reads CASSISLPDTQYF. The CDR3 DNA reads TGTGCCAGTAGTATAAGTTTGCCAGATACGCAGTATTTT.

CDR3 loop: CASSEGGSWNKETQYF. The CDR3 DNA reads as TGTGCCAGCAGCGAGGGGGGCAGCTGGAACAAAGAGACCCAGTACTTC. The chain joins TRBV11-3 to TRBJ2-5, with D perhaps matching TRBD1 or TRBD2 (6 bases each). The CDR3 is 16 residues long. Between the trimmed V and J ends, which lost 5 bases and 3 bases, there was a span of 19 bases. Germline values: CDR1 SGHNT, CDR2 YENEEA.